These 15 T cell receptor beta chains were all obtained from the same sample, sequenced in a study of T cells in Graves' hyperthyroidism and ophthalmopathy. The CDR3 regions of TCR beta were amplified from RNA transcripts. The HTBI primer set was used in a first-round RT-PCR of the TCR CDR3. TCRdb called the multiplex PCR reads again in MiXCR, with one record for every CDR3 protein. The sample has fewer than 350,000 distinct CDR3 sequences, roughly 18% seen once. Sequenced sample: blood. The receptors shown here come from a man in his fifties or sixties with Graves' ophthalmopathy.

The chain is built from TRBV24-1 and TRBJ2-5; the D call may be TRBD1 or TRBD2 (6 bases each). From germline, CDR1 is KGHDR and CDR2 SFDVKD. V lost 2 bases, J lost 2 bases, and 11 bases lay in between. The CDR3 runs 15 residues. CDR3 loop: CATSDSGGMQETQYF. In DNA form, the CDR3 reads TGTGCCACCAGTGATTCCGGGGGCATGCAAGAGACCCAGTACTTC.

This clonotype came up many times. The gene calls are TRBV6-1 and TRBJ2-7, with no clear D. The germline V and J ends were trimmed by 10 bases and 0 bases, with 16 bases remaining between them. CDR1 is MNHNS and CDR2 is SASEGT in the germline V gene. The CDR3 has 14 residues. CDR3: CATPRAAFSYEQYF. The CDR3 DNA sequence: TGTGCCACCCCCCGGGCGGCATTCTCCTACGAGCAGTACTTC.

This clonotype was seen a handful of times. The chain links TRBV3-1 to TRBJ2-7; 11 bases agree with TRBD2. The germline V gene has CDR1 LGHDT and CDR2 YNNKEL (reference sequence). The CDR3 runs to 17 residues. The V segment lost 4 bases and the J segment 5 bases; nucleotides outside the gene matches: 13. The CDR3 sequence: CASSPFSGRAPENEQYF. For the CDR3, the DNA is TGTGCCAGCAGCCCTTTTAGCGGGAGGGCCCCGGAGAACGAGCAGTACTTC.

J is TRBJ2-7 and V is TRBV7-2; D is possibly TRBD2 (5 bases). The CDR3 is made up of 15 amino acids. Deletions cut 3 bases from V and 2 bases from J, with 14 bases between. Germline-derived CDR1 and CDR2 are SGHTA and FQGNSA. CDR3 protein: CASSFTSRSAYEQYF. The CDR3 DNA reads as TGTGCCAGCAGCTTCACTAGTAGGAGCGCCTACGAGCAGTACTTC.

The V call is TRBV6-5, the J call TRBJ1-6; D unresolved. There are 14 residues in the CDR3. Germline V CDR1 and CDR2: MNHEY, SVGAGI. Between the trimmed V and J ends, which lost 2 bases and 3 bases, there was a span of 5 bases. The CDR3 DNA sequence: TGTGCCAGCAGTTACGACGGCTATAATTCACCCCTCCACTTT. Translation: CASSYDGYNSPLHF.

V usage is TRBV11-2 and J usage is TRBJ2-5, with D hard to call. The ends were cut back, 5 bases at V and 2 bases at J, with 15 bases in the middle. CDR3 length: 15 residues. Germline CDR1 and CDR2: SGHAT and FQNNGV. The CDR3 DNA follows: TGTGCCAGCAGCGGATTAGCAAAAATTCAAGAGACCCAGTACTTC. Translated: CASSGLAKIQETQYF.

Turning to this clonotype: Here the CDR3 omits its conserved ending phenylalanine or tryptophan, so a read error is the likely source. The chain carries TRBV10-3 and TRBJ2-3; D remains unclear. Germline V gene data show CDR1 as ENHRY and CDR2 as SYGVKD. Trimming shortened V by 3 bases and J by 1 base, and 11 bases separated the two germline ends. The CDR3 contains 15 residues. In DNA, the CDR3 is TGTGCCATCAGTGACCCCGCTTGGCGCACAGATACGCAGTATTCT. This gives the protein CAISDPAWRTDTQYS.

The rearrangement links TRBV12-3 or TRBV12-4 to TRBJ2-3; 14 bases line up with TRBD2. CDR3 length equals 16 residues. Trimming removed 6 bases from V and 5 bases from J; junction bases left unmatched: 7. In DNA, the CDR3 is TGTGCCAGCAGCACCGGACTAGCGGGAGGTAGAGATACGCAGTATTTT. It specifies CASSTGLAGGRDTQYF.

This clonotype has a handful of counts. The chain recombines TRBV7-9 with TRBJ2-7; perhaps TRBD1 as D (5 bases). This CDR3 contains 12 residues. With 5 bases removed from V and 4 bases from J, the gap between germline ends came to 9 bases. Germline values: CDR1 SEHNR, CDR2 FQNEAQ (reference sequence). This chain's CDR3 is CASSQQAYEQYF. The CDR3 DNA reads TGTGCCAGCAGCCAACAGGCTTACGAGCAGTACTTC.

The V and J genes are TRBV14 and TRBJ1-2; 10 bases map to TRBD1. J gave up 5 bases and V 2 bases, and 14 bases lay outside the gene matches. The germline V gene encodes CDR1 SGHDN and CDR2 FVKESK. The CDR3 spans 18 residues. Written as DNA, the CDR3 is TGTGCCAGCAGCCAATCGCTCGGGACAGGGGAAGCTCCTTATGGCTACACCTTC. Translation gives CASSQSLGTGEAPYGYTF.

This chain uses TRBV6-1 with TRBJ2-3; the match to TRBD2 covers 11 bases. The CDR3 length is 16 residues. Per germline, CDR1 MNHNS and CDR2 SASEGT. V lost 5 bases and J lost 2; bases outside the gene matches: 6. CDR3 in DNA: TGTGCCAGCAGTCTGACTAGCGGGGTGTTCACAGATACGCAGTATTTT. This encodes CASSLTSGVFTDTQYF.

This clonotype appeared a few times. V gene TRBV7-2 combines with J gene TRBJ2-1; TRBD1 or TRBD2 may be the D gene (5 bases each). This CDR3 contains 14 residues. The germline CDR1 and CDR2 sequences are SGHTA and FQGNSA. Trimming stripped 4 bases from V and 8 bases from J, with 15 bases between. The CDR3 DNA reads as TGTGCCAGCAGCTCCCTCGGGGAAGGGGATGAGCAGTTCTTC. Translated, it gives CASSSLGEGDEQFF.

This clonotype has a count of ten or more. The junction departs from germline at one end; a sequencing error may be responsible. The rearrangement joins TRBV7-7 to TRBJ2-7, with 7 bases fitting TRBD1. The CDR3 runs to 13 residues. Germline lookup yields CDR1 SSHAT and CDR2 FNYEAQ (reference sequence). The CDR3 DNA sequence: TGTGCTAGCAGCCTGACAGGGATGGGCGAGCAGTACTTC. Translating gives CASSLTGMGEQYF.

This clonotype was counted between two and nine times. The rearrangement links TRBV12-3 or TRBV12-4 to TRBJ1-6; 9 nucleotides line up with TRBD1. V dropped 7 bases and J dropped 6; count of bases not matched to a gene: 13. The CDR3 length is 17 residues. DNA for the CDR3: TGTGCCAGCATCTCCAGGTCCCCGGACAGGGGTAATTCACCCCTCCACTTT. Protein: CASISRSPDRGNSPLHF.

This clonotype was counted ten times or more. The CDR3 here is CASSTTGGAQPQHF. The CDR3, as DNA: TGTGCCAGCTCAACCACAGGGGGCGCTCAGCCCCAGCATTTT. The V gene is TRBV18, the J gene TRBJ1-5; TRBD1 matches at 9 bases. The CDR3 extends over 14 amino acids. In germline, CDR1 is KGHSH, CDR2 LQKENI. V lost 5 bases, J lost 6 bases, and 5 bases stayed unmatched.